A selection of T cell receptor beta chains follows, all from one sample in a study of identical twins. TCRdb used MiXCR to reprocess the 5' RACE reads, holding one entry per CDR3 protein. The data show about 100,000 distinct CDR3 sequences, 5.9% seen once. The specimen sequenced was memory T cells sorted from blood. The receptors were sampled from a woman aged 45-60 years in good health. Each CDR3 is given with its conserved first and last residue. The order of the fields is D gene, V gene, J gene, clone size, CDR3 DNA, CDR3 protein. D genes are given only for firm matches. Clone size is shown for a subset of rows, as once, few, many or a class of expanded clone.

d_call: NA; v_call: TRBV20-1; j_call: TRBJ2-1; clone_size: many; cdr3_nt: TGCAGTGCTAGAGATCGGATAGCCAGAAGCTCCTACAATGAGCAGTTCTTC; cdr3_aa: CSARDRIARSSYNEQFF
d_call: TRBD2; v_call: TRBV20-1; j_call: TRBJ2-7; clone_size: many; cdr3_nt: TGCAGTGCTAGGTCGATCTCCAGCGGGAGCTCCTACGAGCAGTACTTC; cdr3_aa: CSARSISSGSSYEQYF
d_call: TRBD2; v_call: TRBV6-2/TRBV6-3; j_call: TRBJ2-4; clone_size: few; cdr3_nt: TGTGCCAGCAGCCATACTCTACTAGCGGGAGCCGAGGTCAAAAACATTCAGTACTTC; cdr3_aa: CASSHTLLAGAEVKNIQYF
d_call: NA; v_call: TRBV7-2; j_call: TRBJ2-1; clone_size: few; cdr3_nt: TGTGCCAGCAGCTCAGGGGGGGGACTAGGGTTCAATGAGCAGTTCTTC; cdr3_aa: CASSSGGGLGFNEQFF
d_call: NA; v_call: TRBV7-8; j_call: TRBJ1-2; clone_size: many; cdr3_nt: TGTGCCAGCAGCTTAGCCGGGGCTACCTATGGCTACACCTTC; cdr3_aa: CASSLAGATYGYTF
d_call: NA; v_call: TRBV24-1; j_call: TRBJ2-1; clone_size: many; cdr3_nt: TGTGCCACCAGTGCTTCCTTAACGAGAGACAATGAGCAGTTCTTC; cdr3_aa: CATSASLTRDNEQFF
d_call: TRBD2; v_call: TRBV5-1; j_call: TRBJ2-5; clone_size: many; cdr3_nt: TGCGCCAGTCAGGCAGGGGGACTAGCGGTAGAAGAGACCCAGTACTTC; cdr3_aa: CASQAGGLAVEETQYF
d_call: NA; v_call: TRBV3-1; j_call: TRBJ2-1; clone_size: NA; cdr3_nt: TGTGCCAGCAGCCAAGGGTGGGGGGGGGCGTCCTACAATGAGCAGTTCTTC; cdr3_aa: CASSQGWGGASYNEQFF
d_call: NA; v_call: TRBV6-2/TRBV6-3; j_call: TRBJ2-6; clone_size: many; cdr3_nt: TGTGCCAGCACCCAGGATGCTGGGGCCAACGTCCTGACTTTC; cdr3_aa: CASTQDAGANVLTF
d_call: NA; v_call: TRBV24-1; j_call: TRBJ2-2; clone_size: many; cdr3_nt: TGTGCCACCAGTGATTCGCAGGGTCACACCGGGGAGCTGTTTTTT; cdr3_aa: CATSDSQGHTGELFF
d_call: TRBD2; v_call: TRBV29-1; j_call: TRBJ2-6; clone_size: NA; cdr3_nt: TGCAGCGTTTTAGGCGGGACTAGCTCTGGGGCCAACGTCCTGACTTTC; cdr3_aa: CSVLGGTSSGANVLTF
d_call: NA; v_call: TRBV5-6; j_call: TRBJ2-1; clone_size: many; cdr3_nt: TGTGCCAGCAGCTTGAGTATAGGGATCTCCTACAATGAGCAGTTCTTC; cdr3_aa: CASSLSIGISYNEQFF
d_call: TRBD1; v_call: TRBV5-1; j_call: TRBJ1-1; clone_size: many; cdr3_nt: TGCGCCAGCAGCTTGGAAGGACAGGGCTTGGCTGAAGCTTTCTTT; cdr3_aa: CASSLEGQGLAEAFF
d_call: TRBD2; v_call: TRBV20-1; j_call: TRBJ2-7; clone_size: many; cdr3_nt: TGCAGTGCTCCCAATAGCGGGCGTTCACACGAGCAGTACTTC; cdr3_aa: CSAPNSGRSHEQYF